This T cell receptor (beta chain) is from a study of molecular identifiers for immune sequencing clone quantification (dated by TCRdb to about 2018). For the study in its entirety: For a replicate experiment, RNA from approximately 20,000 or 100,000 naive CD8 T cells was divided into five aliquots, and four of the five aliquots were sequenced. This methods study benchmarked molecular-identifier clustering-based TCR repertoire sequencing (MIDCIRS) and TCR RNA copy counting, using CD8 T cells to do so. Study-wide conclusions, independent of this receptor: The sizes of highly expanded clones could end up underestimated when identical TCR molecules share a barcode. In CMV-specific effector cells, clones with more than 20 RNA copies accounted for over 98% of molecules, whereas in naive cells such clones accounted for under 1%. Modeling estimated 3 to 3.5 recovered TCR RNA copies per cell, compared with about ten by digital PCR, which implies 30% to 35% capture efficiency. A single cell's worth of spiked-in Jurkat TCR RNA was reported detectable even among 750,000 to 1,000,000 naive CD8 T cells. When barcode sub-clustering was not used, chimeric consensus sequences inflated TCR diversity, with chimeras reaching as high as 47%.

To prepare the library, PCR was applied. The sample was run on an Illumina MiSeq. Total RNA was purified with the Qiagen AllPrep DNA/RNA kit. Before analysis, reads from multiple sequencing runs of one library were combined. The original methods were these. Reads were retained only if their TCR constant sequence matched exactly, and those retained reads were trimmed to 150 nt and grouped according to their 12-nt molecular barcodes. Within each barcode group, reads were sub-clustered at a 15% Levenshtein threshold, and quality-weighted consensus sequences were built per RNA molecule. Non-functional sequences were removed, as were lower-count sequences one edit away from another. Based on a fit of two negative binomial distributions, barcode sub-clusters having less than 20% of the maximum read count were discarded. The raw public reads went through TCRdb reprocessing: fastp at Q25, MiXCR clone calling, in-frame beta chains kept. CDR3 protein sequences are deduplicated, and each keeps its most common genes and DNA. These V and J calls are TCRdb output, not the study's own analysis. For this sample there are fewer than 45,000 distinct CDR3 sequences; around 18% appear just once. 7.1% of the sample rests with the top ten.

Naive CD8 T cells were FACS-sorted as CD8+CD4-CCR7+CD45RA+ on a BD FACSAria II into RLT Plus buffer. To compare sensitivity, a portion of naive CD8 T cell RNA was divided equally between MIDCIRS and a Smart-seq2-style 5'RACE protocol. CD8 T cells were enriched with RosetteSep CD8+ T Cell Enrichment Cocktail and Ficoll-Paque, followed by ACK red cell lysis. Here V drops 4 bases and J drops 7 bases, and the junction holds 6 bases not matched to any gene. The CDR3 holds 13 amino acids from the cysteine to the phenylalanine. The read is trimmed to its CDR3 DNA, 39 bases read in frame from base 1. As encoded in the germline V gene (reference sequence), CDR1 is MNHNY while CDR2 is SVGAGI. This clonotype came up many times. Its antigen target is currently unknown. Per-nucleotide qualities are absent, and no much larger clonotype sits a single base away.

Sequencing input: naive CD8+ T cells from blood, with Jurkat cell RNA spiked in. The intended sense of this specimen's cell subset or site label: FACS-sorted CD8+CD4-CCR7+CD45RA+ naive T cells. This TCR was sampled from a human donor in good health. Some libraries in this study had Jurkat cell RNA spiked in. The sequence is built from TRBV6-6 and TRBJ1-1; 7 bases in between match TRBD1. The DNA is as follows: TGTGCCAGCAGTTCCGGGACAGAGTATGAAGCTTTCTTT. The translation is CASSSGTEYEAFF.